Below, 20 T cell receptor beta chains from the same sample are listed, as sequenced in a study of blood T cell repertoires in COVID-19. The data were produced by immunoSEQ multiplex PCR, yet TCRdb's version contains in-frame clones alone and is incomplete. Here the sample spans 80,000 to 130,000 clones, 80% to 90% being singletons. The specimen was PBMCs or T cells enriched from blood (not recorded which). The receptor set was obtained from a woman in her forties or fifties who had recovered from COVID-19.

This chain joins TRBV7-9 and TRBJ2-5, with D tentatively TRBD2 (6 bases). CDR1 and CDR2 (germline): SEHNR, FQNEAQ (reference sequence). V was cut by 2 bases and J by 3 bases, with 19 bases left in between. This CDR3 comprises 17 residues. The CDR3 reads CASSLILVTSSKETQYF. The CDR3 nucleotides read TGTGCCAGCAGCTTAATTCTTGTAACTAGCAGTAAAGAGACCCAGTACTTC.

V usage is TRBV6-2 or TRBV6-3 and J usage is TRBJ1-1; no clear D. CDR1 is MNHEY, CDR2 SVGEGT, per germline. V lost 3 bases to trimming and J lost 4 bases, with 9 bases between them. The CDR3 is 13 residues long. CDR3 coding DNA: TGTGCCAGCAGTTATCAGCGACGCACTGAAGCTTTCTTT. Translating it yields CASSYQRRTEAFF.

The chain recombines TRBV6-5 with TRBJ1-1; possibly TRBD1 for D (6 bases). The CDR3 is made up of 13 amino acids. Per the germline V gene, CDR1 is MNHEY and CDR2 is SVGAGI. With 6 bases removed from V and 1 base from J, the gap between germline ends came to 9 bases. DNA for the CDR3: TGTGCCAGCAGCTTCAGGGGGAACACTGAAGCTTTCTTT. It specifies CASSFRGNTEAFF.

The rearrangement uses TRBV5-3 and TRBJ1-1; D not resolved. TRBV5-3 is annotated as an ORF whose role is uncertain. CDR3 size: 10 residues. V lost 7 bases to trimming and J lost 3 bases, with 4 bases between them. The CDR3 region has the DNA TGTGCCAGATCTTACACTGAAGCTTTCTTT. Translated: CARSYTEAFF.

The J gene is TRBJ1-2, the V gene TRBV20-1, with D uncertain. The V end was cut by 7 bases, the J end by 8 bases, with 14 bases between. The CDR3 contains 11 residues. CDR1 and CDR2 (germline): DFQATT, SNEGSKA (reference sequence). The CDR3 DNA sequence: TGCAGTGATCGAACTGTGTCGGGCTACACCTTC. This gives the protein CSDRTVSGYTF.

The genes are TRBV7-3 and TRBJ2-2, with 7 positions matching TRBD2. The CDR3 is made up of 15 amino acids. The V and J ends lost 4 bases and 0 bases, in that order; junction bases with no gene match: 2. Germline CDR1 is SGHTA and CDR2 is FQGTGA. CDR3 protein: CASSSLAANTGELFF. The CDR3 region has the DNA TGTGCCAGCAGCTCCCTAGCGGCGAACACCGGGGAGCTGTTTTTT. The full variable domain, completed using reference TRBV7-3 and TRBJ2-2, is GAGVSQTPSNKVTEKGKYVELRCDPISGHTALYWYRQSLGQGPEFLIYFQGTGAADDSGLPNDRFFAVRPEGSVSTLKIQRTERGDSAVYLCASSSLAANTGELFFGEGSRLTVL.

This clone has only one observation. The chain combines TRBV6-5 with TRBJ1-2; 7 nucleotides agree with TRBD1. V was pared by 7 bases and J by 2 bases, with 4 bases of the junction left unmatched. Germline V gene data show CDR1 as MNHEY and CDR2 as SVGAGI. The CDR3 sequence is 13 residues long. This chain's CDR3 is CASTQGVNYGYTF. In nucleotides, the CDR3 is TGTGCCAGCACCCAGGGGGTAAACTATGGCTACACCTTC.

The chain employs TRBV19 and TRBJ2-2; a weak D match, TRBD1 (6 bases). The CDR3 loop spans 14 amino acids. V was trimmed by 4 bases and J by 1 base, leaving 7 bases between them. Germline assignment: CDR1 LNHDA and CDR2 SQIVND (reference sequence). CDR3 residues: CASSRDMNTGELFF. In DNA form, the CDR3 reads TGTGCCAGTAGTAGGGACATGAACACCGGGGAGCTGTTTTTT.

This chain uses TRBV5-1 with TRBJ1-5, with D possibly being TRBD1 (6 bases). The CDR3 totals 14 residues. Germline values: CDR1 SGHRS, CDR2 YFSETQ. V was trimmed by 9 bases and J by 0 bases, leaving 13 bases between them. DNA of the CDR3: TGCGCCACCTCCCGACAGGATAGCAATCAGCCCCAGCATTTT. Residues: CATSRQDSNQPQHF.

The chain links TRBV3-1 (or the pseudogene TRBV3-2) to TRBJ1-6; D not certain. Trimming left V 1 base short and J 10 bases short, with 14 bases between. Germline V lookup: CDR1 LGHDT, CDR2 YNNKEL (reference sequence). The CDR3 loop spans 15 amino acids. The CDR3 is CASSQGRAGGSPLHF. The CDR3 DNA reads as TGTGCCAGCAGCCAAGGCCGGGCCGGCGGGTCACCCCTCCACTTT.

The chain joins TRBV6-5 to TRBJ1-2; the D gene is possibly TRBD1 (6 bases). Germline V lookup: CDR1 MNHEY, CDR2 SVGAGI. The CDR3 totals 13 residues. Trimming removed 7 bases at V and 9 bases at J, with 18 bases between. The CDR3 coding sequence is TGTGCCAGCACTCCCGGGACACTGGCAAGCTACACCTTC. Residues: CASTPGTLASYTF.

V and J are TRBV3-1 (or the pseudogene TRBV3-2) and TRBJ2-1; the D is unclear. V was shortened by 4 bases and J by 1 base, with 14 bases between the two germline ends. The CDR3 totals 16 residues. CDR1 is LGHDT and CDR2 is YNNKEL in the germline V gene (reference sequence). The CDR3 here is CASSPYTPKSYNEQFF. CDR3 nucleotide sequence: TGTGCCAGCAGCCCATATACCCCTAAGTCCTACAATGAGCAGTTCTTC.

The sample holds a few counts of this clone. The CDR3 spells CASSFRTEAFF. The CDR3 nucleotides are TGTGCCAGCAGCTTTCGGACTGAAGCTTTCTTT. The chain recombines TRBV5-4 with TRBJ1-1; no reliable D call. The CDR3 sequence is 11 residues long. Per the germline V gene, CDR1 is SGHNT and CDR2 is YYREEE (reference sequence). The V and J ends lost 2 bases and 5 bases respectively, with 4 bases between them.

This clone was counted once. The chain links TRBV3-1 (or the pseudogene TRBV3-2) to TRBJ1-2; 7 nucleotides match TRBD1. Trimming removed 3 bases from V and 7 bases from J; junction bases left unmatched: 5. The CDR3 has 13 residues. From germline, CDR1 is LGHDT and CDR2 YNNKEL (reference sequence). This CDR3 is CASSHGAGGGYTF. The CDR3 region has the DNA TGTGCCAGCAGCCACGGGGCAGGGGGTGGCTACACCTTC.

This sequence joins TRBV6-5 and TRBJ1-3; tentatively, D is TRBD1 (6 bases). Trimming pared 4 bases from V and 1 base from J, leaving 11 bases between. CDR1 is MNHEY, CDR2 SVGAGI, per germline. The CDR3 is 15 residues long. Here the CDR3 DNA reads TGTGCCAGCAGTTCAGGGGTTGCGTCTGGAAACACCATATATTTT. Encoded protein: CASSSGVASGNTIYF.

This clone appeared a single time. The CDR3 protein is CASSWGGDPNEKLFF. The CDR3 DNA reads TGTGCCAGCAGCTGGGGGGGCGACCCGAATGAAAAACTGTTTTTT. This chain connects TRBV5-8 to TRBJ1-4; D might be TRBD1 (6 bases). Germline V gene lookup returns CDR1 SGHTS and CDR2 YDEGEE. This CDR3 is built from 15 residues. V lost 3 bases to trimming and J lost 5 bases, with 14 bases between them.

The chain joins TRBV7-9 to TRBJ2-6, with a tentative D call TRBD2 (6 bases). The CDR3 covers 15 residues. V was trimmed by 10 bases and J by 0 bases, leaving 13 bases between them. Germline lookup yields CDR1 SEHNR and CDR2 FQNEAQ (reference sequence). This chain's CDR3 is CATQRGNSGANVLTF. In DNA form, the CDR3 reads TGTGCCACCCAACGGGGGAACTCTGGGGCCAACGTCCTGACTTTC. Using reference TRBV7-9 and TRBJ2-6 for the parts outside the CDR3, the full variable domain is DTGVSQNPRHKITKRGQNVTFRCDPISEHNRLYWYRQTLGQGPEFLTYFQNEAQLEKSRLLSDRFSAERPKGSFSTLEIQRTEQGDSAMYLCATQRGNSGANVLTFGAGSRLTVL.

The chain recombines TRBV24-1 with TRBJ2-5, with TRBD2 as a possible D gene (5 bases). The CDR3 loop spans 13 amino acids. Germline V gene lookup returns CDR1 KGHDR and CDR2 SFDVKD. The V end lost 5 bases, the J end lost 5 bases, and 11 bases lay between the germline ends. The CDR3 DNA is TGTGCCACCAGTGCCGCGGGTTGGGAGACCCAGTACTTC. Its protein is CATSAAGWETQYF.

The rearrangement links TRBV4-1 to TRBJ1-2; a weak D match, TRBD1 (5 bases). V lost 2 bases and J 3 bases, leaving 13 bases between the germline ends. Germline V gene sequence: CDR1 MGHRA, CDR2 YSYEKL. This CDR3 is 15 amino acids long. CDR3: CASSQRGGADYGYTF. CDR3 bases: TGCGCCAGCAGCCAAAGGGGAGGGGCGGACTATGGCTACACCTTC.

The chain employs TRBV10-3 and TRBJ2-5; D possibly corresponds to TRBD1 (6 bases). The CDR3 totals 14 residues. Germline loops: CDR1 ENHRY, CDR2 SYGVKD. The ends were cut back, 4 bases at V and 2 bases at J, with 11 bases in the middle. The CDR3, as DNA: TGTGCCATCAGTGGCCGGGACATACAAGAGACCCAGTACTTC. The encoded protein is CAISGRDIQETQYF.